The T cell receptor beta chain under discussion was sequenced for a study of T-cell reconstitution after alpha-beta-depleted transplantation in children. General study points: Among T cells one year after transplant, newly produced cells accounted for most counts and diversity. Where some patients showed high TCRbeta diversity at day 60, it came from recipient T cells and thymic progenitors that had survived.

This clonotype was observed a few times. Its antigen is unidentified. Using unique molecular identifiers, the investigators prepared the TCRbeta library. From the PCR reads, TCRdb called clonotypes with MiXCR, one entry per CDR3 protein. In the table there are about 1,000,000 distinct CDR3 sequences, less than 30% of which are singletons. Trimming stripped 1 base from V and 6 bases from J, with 17 bases between. This CDR3 region has 16 residues. From germline, CDR1 is SGHTS and CDR2 YDEGEE. This sequence joins TRBV5-8 and TRBJ2-1; TRBD1 or TRBD2 may be the D gene (5 bases each). The sequences come from PBMCs, mostly from graft donor cells, collected 360 days after TCRalphabeta/CD19-depleted stem cell transplant. The TCR was taken from a boy under two years old who had a stem cell transplant for SCID, so the T cells may come from the graft donor. The CDR3 nucleotides read TGTGCCAGCAGCTTGAATTGGGGGACCTCCCGCAATGAGCAGTTCTTC. Protein sequence: CASSLNWGTSRNEQFF.